The rows below give T cell receptor beta chains drawn from one sample of a study of kidney transplant recipient with SARS-CoV-2 infection. Each CDR3 protein gets one entry after TCRdb re-called the reads with MiXCR. The table includes approximately 240,000 distinct CDR3 sequences, 29% detected once. The material was a blood sample, obtained at baseline and on day 111 from a kidney transplant recipient. The receptors were sampled from a male patient in his thirties who had COVID-19 and was a kidney transplant recipient. Some of the T cells might come from the graft donor. Each CDR3 is given with its conserved first and last residue.

>TRBV12-5
CASGFYSGTGELFF
>TRBV6-4
CASGPGQGFYVANEKLFF
>TRBV3-1
CASSQDNVYNSPLHF
>TRBV19
CASSSRGPSYNEQFF
>TRBV5-6
CASGACNSRKTYGYTF
>TRBV12-3/TRBV12-4
CASSFRAGTGGYGYTF
>TRBV20-1
CSAREQGNQPQHF
>TRBV29-1
CSVRTGVEKLFF
>TRBV19
CASSPLGGTYNEQFF
>TRBV5-6
CASSYRDRSDYEQYF
>TRBV6-5
CASRDGQGYGYTF
>TRBV6-5
CASSYTPGEGYTF
>TRBV7-9
CASSLAAGGHGYTF
>TRBV15
CATSTAGVKLFF
>TRBV4-1
CASSQVNTPATGELFF
>TRBV19
CASSIETGANTGELFF
>TRBV7-8
CASSFNQFTRKTYGYTF
>TRBV11-2
CASSPGAGDQPQHF
>TRBV5-1
CASSLEAGVYNEQFF
>TRBV6-1
CASSLVCSLRKTYGYTF
>TRBV11-2
CASSLPPTSRKTYGYTF
>TRBV6-8
CASSVSYNEQFF
>TRBV21-1
CASSKYLATVMQDTQYF
>TRBV7-9
CASSTPRIPWQSRANVLTF
>TRBV11-3
CASSSGGSTDTQYF
>TRBV6-1
CASSEAVGGQPQHF
>TRBV18
CASSPRSSYEQYF
>TRBV19
CASSTPAAGPTDTQYF
>TRBV12-3/TRBV12-4
CASSSLQGEFRNEQFF
>TRBV18
CASSPLGTDEQYF
>TRBV6-5
CASSFLGTSGALQETQYF
>TRBV9
CASSVGLAGGYEQFF
>TRBV7-2
CASSLVSQENTEAFF
>TRBV13
CASSSGAAGANVLTF
>TRBV20-1
CSSTPNRAEAFF
>TRBV6-5
CASSYGGMETQETQYF
>TRBV9
CASTRVYSRKTYGYTF
>TRBV9
CASSVVADSYEQYF
>TRBV3-1
CASNYRDTLRKTYGYTF
>TRBV6-5
CASSYSTWDRGAYEQYF
>TRBV7-9
CASSPAGGRSYNEQFF
>TRBV16
CASSRGQVSQPQHF
>TRBV2
CASSELRYNEQFF
>TRBV19
CASSPTGLDQPQHF
>TRBV19
CASSFGHRNTEAFF
>TRBV7-9
CASSRRTGHYEQYF
>TRBV30
CAWSVLSSGRANEQFF
>TRBV6-4
CASSASGEDTGELFF
>TRBV30
CAWSDLIRGSYGYTF
>TRBV29-1
CSVERGVWVSETQYF
>TRBV9
CASSVGGLAGQETQYF
>TRBV6-4
CASSTEWGAEQFF
>TRBV5-1
CASSLETGFNEKLFF
>TRBV20-1
CSARDLGLADTDTQYF
>TRBV19
CASSIDYRGATEAFF